This T cell receptor beta chain came from a study of shared clonotypes between healthy human individuals. About the study: A couple of women and a few men aged 18 to 49 made up the donors.

CDR1 is SGHRS and CDR2 is YFSETQ in the germline V gene. This CDR3 is built from 17 residues. The ends lost 2 bases at V and 3 bases at J; junction bases unmatched: 7. Assay used: immunoSEQ multiplex PCR; TCRdb lists only in-frame clones, some missing. This sample has approximately 2.3 million clones; over 90% occur once, and the top ten carry 0.35% to 0.45%. This TCR came from a man in his late teens or twenties in good health. Some clones in this sample may be carry-over from other donors' samples. The specimen sequenced was naive CD4+ T cells from PBMCs. Subset noted: CD45RA+ positively selected. This chain uses TRBV5-1 with TRBJ2-2; 10 bases fit TRBD2. CDR3 in amino acids: CASSFQSAGGDTGELFF. Here the CDR3 DNA reads TGCGCCAGCAGCTTCCAATCAGCGGGAGGGGACACCGGGGAGCTGTTTTTT.